The sequence of this T cell receptor (beta chain) was determined in a study of blood T cell repertoires in COVID-19. As for the study in general: Acute and convalescent COVID-19 samples came from the United States, Italy and Spain. The cDNA or gDNA used as material had been derived from T cells, B-cell-depleted T cells, or PBMCs.

Per germline, CDR1 GTSNPN and CDR2 SVGIG (reference sequence). The CDR3 sequence is 15 residues long. Trimming cost V 0 bases and J 2 bases; bases outside gene matches: 2. Original processing notes: Nucleated cell counts were estimated from reference gene primer amplification. Profiling relied on immunoSEQ multiplex PCR, and the TCRdb table lists in-frame clones only, not all of them. For V, J and clone size, that table is used; D and trimming come from the DNA. This table holds under 350,000 clones, around 89% found once. Material for sequencing was peripheral blood. This rearrangement joins TRBV30 to TRBJ2-1, with TRBD1 matching over 9 bases. This TCR was recovered from a man aged 40-50 years with acute or convalescent COVID-19. The DNA for the CDR3 is TGTGCCTGGAGTGTATACAGGGGGCCCTACAATGAGCAGTTCTTC. This encodes CAWSVYRGPYNEQFF.